The clone carrying this TCR beta chain showed up just a few times. Its target is unknown. This entry comes from a study of CD8+ T cells in alopecia areata. J gave up 1 base and V 2 bases, and 7 bases lay outside the gene matches. The CDR3 has 16 amino acids. The V gene's germline CDR1 is SQVTM and CDR2 ANQGSEA. cDNA serving as the sequencing template came from extracted, reverse transcribed RNA. Profiling relied on immunoSEQ multiplex PCR, and the TCRdb table lists in-frame clones only, not all of them. The table lists roughly 150,000 clones, 62% of them singletons. The researchers isolated CD4+ and CD8+ T cells from PBMCs by sorting. The study, taken as a whole, reports: In lesional scalp, particularly from alopecia totalis/universalis, clonality was higher than in normal scalp. Sharing of TCR sequences between patients (possibly for HLA-related reasons) was less clear than in mice.

This TCR was sampled from a human donor in good health. The chain is built from TRBV29-1 and TRBJ2-2, with 7 nucleotides matching TRBD2. The sample taken for sequencing was CD8+ T cells sorted from blood. DNA for the CDR3: TGCAGCGTTGAATATCGGGGGGACGGGAACACCGGGGAGCTGTTTTTT. Protein: CSVEYRGDGNTGELFF.